This TCR beta chain was sequenced in a study of cytomegalovirus exposure and HLA in healthy donors. Study-level findings and limits: Common viral pathogens (according to a later analysis) appeared linked to several of the most significant clusters.

The PCR had 60 Vbeta and 13 Jbeta primers. TCRdb's table, derived via immunoSEQ multiplex PCR, lists solely in-frame clones and lacks some. The sample contains 150,000 to 250,000 clones, 75% to 90% of which appear only once. Turning to this clone: Its antigen is not known.

CDR3 length: 15 amino acids. Germline CDR1 and CDR2: KGHSH and LQKENI. Trimming removed 3 bases from V and 3 bases from J; junction bases left unmatched: 5. The chain carries TRBV18 and TRBJ2-1; 7 bases are shared with TRBD1. Sequencing used PBMCs. The sequence was collected from a woman aged 45-65 years in good health and CMV-seropositive. CDR3 region: CASSPRDSIYNEQFF. The CDR3, as DNA: TGTGCCAGCTCACCCCGGGACAGTATCTACAATGAGCAGTTCTTC.